This TCR beta chain emerged from a study of early T cells in non-severe SARS-CoV-2 infection. For the study at large: Investigators sequenced bulk RNA drawn from unsorted whole blood, and chains remained unpaired. Overall study findings and caveats: VDJdb matching, biased toward anti-spike CD8 responses, missed private and CD4 specificities.

In germline, CDR1 is SGHRS, CDR2 YFSETQ. V lost 4 bases and J lost 7, with 17 bases in between. The CDR3 is 15 amino acids. Attached unique molecular identifiers marked individual cDNA molecules. TCRdb reanalysed the 5' RACE reads using MiXCR and keeps one entry per CDR3 protein. This sample has tens of thousands of distinct CDR3 sequences, with 5% to 6.5% found just once. Concerning this clonotype itself: Its antigen is still unknown. A much larger clone is a single base away; this may be a read error.

Sequencing input: whole blood. The receptor was derived from an adult who was a healthcare worker with PCR-confirmed SARS-CoV-2 infection or an uninfected control (not recorded which). This rearrangement joins TRBV5-1 to TRBJ1-4; D is undetermined. The CDR3 region has the DNA TGCGCCAGCAGCCTTACCGGGATCGAGCGTGAAAAACTGTTTTTT. Its translation: CASSLTGIEREKLFF.